The TCR beta chain under discussion was sequenced for a study of blood T cell repertoires in COVID-19. V was pared by 1 base and J by 2 bases, with 7 bases of the junction left unmatched. Germline V gene data show CDR1 as SGHDT and CDR2 as YYEEEE. CDR3 length equals 17 residues. TCRdb's table, derived via immunoSEQ multiplex PCR, lists solely in-frame clones and lacks some. The profile covers hundreds of thousands of clones, with 70% to 85% appearing a single time and roughly 9.6% taken by the ten largest. V usage is TRBV5-6 and J usage is TRBJ1-3; TRBD1 aligns across 9 bases. Sequencing used peripheral blood. This receptor was taken from a woman aged 80 or older with acute or convalescent COVID-19. CDR3 nucleotide sequence: TGTGCCAGCAGCTTGTTTCCGGGACAGGGCCCTGGAAACACCATATATTTT. Translating it yields CASSLFPGQGPGNTIYF.